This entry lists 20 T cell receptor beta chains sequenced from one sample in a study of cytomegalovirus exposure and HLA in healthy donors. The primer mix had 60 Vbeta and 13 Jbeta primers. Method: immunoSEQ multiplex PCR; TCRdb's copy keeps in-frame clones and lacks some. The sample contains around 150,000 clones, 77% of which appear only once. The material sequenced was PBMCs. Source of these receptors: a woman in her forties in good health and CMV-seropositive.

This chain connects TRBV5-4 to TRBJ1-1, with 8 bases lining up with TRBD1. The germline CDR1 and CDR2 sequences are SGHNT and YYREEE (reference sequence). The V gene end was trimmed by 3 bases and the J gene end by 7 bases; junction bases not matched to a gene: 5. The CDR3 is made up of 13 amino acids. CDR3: CASSYGQGSEAFF. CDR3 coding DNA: TGTGCCAGCAGCTACGGACAGGGAAGTGAAGCTTTCTTT.

CDR3 coding DNA: TGTGCCAGCTCACCACAGGGGCTAAACACTGAAGCTTTCTTT. Translation gives CASSPQGLNTEAFF. The chain is built from TRBV18 and TRBJ1-1; tentative D call: TRBD1 (5 bases). This CDR3 is built from 14 residues. V dropped 1 base and J dropped 2 bases, with 8 bases sitting between them. Germline-derived CDR1 and CDR2 are KGHSH and LQKENI.

The CDR3 spells CASSEVALYEQYF. The CDR3 nucleotides read TGTGCCAGCAGTGAAGTAGCGCTCTACGAGCAGTACTTC. The chain uses TRBV6-1 and TRBJ2-7; maybe TRBD2 (5 bases). Trimming pared 1 base from V and 3 bases from J, leaving 7 bases between. From germline, CDR1 is MNHNS and CDR2 SASEGT. This CDR3 is built from 13 residues.

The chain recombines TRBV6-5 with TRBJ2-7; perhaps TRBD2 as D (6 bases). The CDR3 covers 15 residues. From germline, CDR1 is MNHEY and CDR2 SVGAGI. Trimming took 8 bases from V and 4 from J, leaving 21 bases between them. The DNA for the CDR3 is TGTGCCAGCCGCCGGGGGAAGGCTAGCGAGTACGAGCAGTACTTC. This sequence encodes CASRRGKASEYEQYF.

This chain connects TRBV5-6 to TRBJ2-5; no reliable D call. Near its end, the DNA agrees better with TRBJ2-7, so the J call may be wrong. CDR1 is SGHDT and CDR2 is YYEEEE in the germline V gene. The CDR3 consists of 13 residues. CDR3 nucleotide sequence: TGTGCCAGCAGCTTGGGGTTCCCCTACGAGCAGTACTTC. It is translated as CASSLGFPYEQYF.

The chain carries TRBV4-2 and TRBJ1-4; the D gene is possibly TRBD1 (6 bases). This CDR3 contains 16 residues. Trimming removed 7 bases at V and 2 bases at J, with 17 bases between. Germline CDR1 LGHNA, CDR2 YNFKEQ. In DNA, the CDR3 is TGTGCCAGCACCCTAATGGGGGCAGGTACTAATGAAAAACTGTTTTTT. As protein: CASTLMGAGTNEKLFF.

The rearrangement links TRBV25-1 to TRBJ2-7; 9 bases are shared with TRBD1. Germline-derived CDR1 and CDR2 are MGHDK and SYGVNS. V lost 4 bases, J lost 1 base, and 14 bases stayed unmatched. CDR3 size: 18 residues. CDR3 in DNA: TGTGCCAGCAGTGCTAAATCTCCCGGGACAGGGAGTTCCTACGAGCAGTACTTC. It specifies CASSAKSPGTGSSYEQYF.

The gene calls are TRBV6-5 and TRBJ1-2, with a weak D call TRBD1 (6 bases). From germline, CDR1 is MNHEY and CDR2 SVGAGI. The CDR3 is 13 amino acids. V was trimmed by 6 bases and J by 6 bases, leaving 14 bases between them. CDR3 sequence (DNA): TGTGCCAGCAGGACACAGGGTTTACATGGCTACACCTTC. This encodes CASRTQGLHGYTF.

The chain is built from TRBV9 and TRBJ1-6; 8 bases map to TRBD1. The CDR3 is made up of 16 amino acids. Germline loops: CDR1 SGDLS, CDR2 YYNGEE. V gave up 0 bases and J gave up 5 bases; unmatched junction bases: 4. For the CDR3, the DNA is TGTGCCAGCAGCGTAGCAGGGGGCCCGGATAATTCACCCCTCCACTTT. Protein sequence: CASSVAGGPDNSPLHF.

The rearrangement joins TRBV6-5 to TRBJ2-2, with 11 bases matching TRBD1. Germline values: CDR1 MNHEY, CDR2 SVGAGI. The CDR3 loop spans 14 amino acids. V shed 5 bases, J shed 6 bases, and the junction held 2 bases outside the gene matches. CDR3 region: CASSGTGGAGELFF. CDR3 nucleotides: TGTGCCAGCAGTGGGACAGGGGGTGCCGGGGAGCTGTTTTTT.

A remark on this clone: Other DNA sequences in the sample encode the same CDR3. In DNA, the CDR3 is TGTGCCTGGAGTGTTAGCGGGGAGACCCAGTACTTC. As protein: CAWSVSGETQYF. The chain carries TRBV30 and TRBJ2-5; 7 bases agree with TRBD2. CDR1 and CDR2 from the germline V gene are GTSNPN and SVGIG (reference sequence). Unmatched junction bases numbered 0, after V lost 0 bases and J lost 5 bases. The CDR3 consists of 12 residues.

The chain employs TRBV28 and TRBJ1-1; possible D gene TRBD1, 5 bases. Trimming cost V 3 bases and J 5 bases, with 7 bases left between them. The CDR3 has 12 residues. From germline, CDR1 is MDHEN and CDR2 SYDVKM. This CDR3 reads CASSFGGTEAFF. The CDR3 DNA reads TGTGCCAGCAGTTTCGGGGGGACTGAAGCTTTCTTT. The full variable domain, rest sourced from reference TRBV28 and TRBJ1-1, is DVKVTQSSRYLVKRTGEKVFLECVQDMDHENMFWYRQDPGLGLRLIYFSYDVKMKEKGDIPEGYSVSREKKERFSLILESASTNQTSMYLCASSFGGTEAFFGQGTRLTVV.

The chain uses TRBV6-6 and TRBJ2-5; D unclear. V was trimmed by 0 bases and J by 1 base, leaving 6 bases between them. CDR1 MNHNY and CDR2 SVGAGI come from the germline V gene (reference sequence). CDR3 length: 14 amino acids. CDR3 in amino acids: CASSYSTGQETQYF. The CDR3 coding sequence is TGTGCCAGCAGTTACTCCACGGGCCAAGAGACCCAGTACTTC.

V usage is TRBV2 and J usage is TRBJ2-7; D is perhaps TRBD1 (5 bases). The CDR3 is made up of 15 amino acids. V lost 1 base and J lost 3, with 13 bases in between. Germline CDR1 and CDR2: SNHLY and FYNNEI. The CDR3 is CASSEGMTVYYEQYF. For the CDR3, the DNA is TGTGCCAGCAGTGAAGGAATGACAGTTTACTACGAGCAGTACTTC. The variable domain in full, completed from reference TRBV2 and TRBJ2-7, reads EPEVTQTPSHQVTQMGQEVILRCVPISNHLYFYWYRQILGQKVEFLVSFYNNEISEKSEIFDDQFSVERPDGSNFTLKIRSTKLEDSAMYFCASSEGMTVYYEQYFGPGTRLTVT.

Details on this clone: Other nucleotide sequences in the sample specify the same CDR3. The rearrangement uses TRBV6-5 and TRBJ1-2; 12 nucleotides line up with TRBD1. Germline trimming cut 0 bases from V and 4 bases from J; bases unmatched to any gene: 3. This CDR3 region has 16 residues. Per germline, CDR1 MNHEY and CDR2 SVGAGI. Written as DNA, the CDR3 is TGTGCCAGCAGTTACTCCGGGACAGGGGGCGGCTATGGCTACACCTTC. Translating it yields CASSYSGTGGGYGYTF.

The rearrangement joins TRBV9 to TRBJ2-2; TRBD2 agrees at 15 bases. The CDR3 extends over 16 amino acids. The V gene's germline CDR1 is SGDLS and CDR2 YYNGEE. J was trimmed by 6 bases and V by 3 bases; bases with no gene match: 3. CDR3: CASSAGLAGGPGELFF. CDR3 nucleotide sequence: TGTGCCAGCAGCGCCGGACTAGCGGGGGGGCCCGGGGAGCTGTTTTTT.

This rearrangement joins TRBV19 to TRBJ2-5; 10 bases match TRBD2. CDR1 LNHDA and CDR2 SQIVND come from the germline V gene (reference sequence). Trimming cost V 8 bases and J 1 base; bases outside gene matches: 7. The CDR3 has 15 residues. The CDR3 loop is CASSRTSGPQETQYF. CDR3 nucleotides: TGTGCCAGTTCGAGGACTAGCGGCCCCCAAGAGACCCAGTACTTC.

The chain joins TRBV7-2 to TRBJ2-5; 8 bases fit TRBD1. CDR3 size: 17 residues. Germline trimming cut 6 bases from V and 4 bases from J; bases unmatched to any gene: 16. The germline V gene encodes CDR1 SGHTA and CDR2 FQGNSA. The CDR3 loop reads CASREGGAWDRSETQYF. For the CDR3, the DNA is TGTGCCAGCAGGGAAGGCGGAGCGTGGGACAGGTCAGAGACCCAGTACTTC.

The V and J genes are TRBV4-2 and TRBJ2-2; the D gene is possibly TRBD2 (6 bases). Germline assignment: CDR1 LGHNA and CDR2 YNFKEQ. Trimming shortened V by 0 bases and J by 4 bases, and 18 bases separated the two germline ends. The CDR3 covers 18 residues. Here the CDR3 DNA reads TGTGCCAGCAGCCAAGATTTAGTCGGTTTGGGAGGCACCGGGGAGCTGTTTTTT. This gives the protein CASSQDLVGLGGTGELFF.

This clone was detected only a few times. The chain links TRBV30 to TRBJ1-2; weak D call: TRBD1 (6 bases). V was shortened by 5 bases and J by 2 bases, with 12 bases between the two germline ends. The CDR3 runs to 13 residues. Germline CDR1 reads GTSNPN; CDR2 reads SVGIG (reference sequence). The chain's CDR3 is CAWGLQGNYGYTF. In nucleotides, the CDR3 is TGTGCCTGGGGCCTACAGGGAAACTATGGCTACACCTTC.